This T cell receptor (beta chain) was retrieved from a study of cytomegalovirus exposure and HLA in healthy donors. Study in general: Unique TCR beta sequences numbering about 100 million came from about 180 million T cells in an earlier analysis. Study conclusions and caveats: Confirmation in vitro established that a few CMV-associated chains were specific for CMV antigens. According to a later analysis, donors in an Asian-associated ancestry cluster reportedly had fewer N-insertions than the roughly 670-donor mean. There were some 150 TCR beta chains listed as cytomegalovirus-associated.

For this clone: Its antigen is not known.

Vbeta (60) and Jbeta (13) primers were used in the PCR. The assay was immunoSEQ multiplex PCR, and TCRdb's table has in-frame clones only and misses some. The table lists under 200,000 clones, approximately 84% of them singletons. The CDR3 loop spans 13 amino acids. V lost 6 bases to trimming and J lost 7 bases, with 13 bases between them. Per the germline V gene, CDR1 is MNHEY and CDR2 is SMNVEV (reference sequence). V gene TRBV27 combines with J gene TRBJ2-1; the D gene is possibly TRBD2 (5 bases). The sequenced sample consisted of PBMCs. The origin of this receptor is a woman aged 50 to 60 in good health and CMV-seropositive. This CDR3 reads CASRPLAYNEQFF. In DNA form, the CDR3 reads TGTGCCAGCAGGCCCCTAGCATATAATGAGCAGTTCTTC.